These 3 T cell receptor beta chains originate from one sample sequenced in a study of early T cells in non-severe SARS-CoV-2 infection. TCRdb recomputed calls from the 5' RACE reads with MiXCR, one row per CDR3 protein. Among some 96,000 distinct CDR3 sequences listed, 9.5% to 11% were seen once. Sample: whole blood, taken at baseline. The receptors here all came from an adult who was a healthcare worker with PCR-confirmed SARS-CoV-2 infection or an uninfected control (not recorded which).

This clonotype was picked up many times. V and J are TRBV24-1 and TRBJ2-4; 8 bases align to TRBD1. The CDR3 is made up of 17 amino acids. Germline V gene data show CDR1 as KGHDR and CDR2 as SFDVKD. V shed 2 bases, J shed 4 bases, and the junction held 9 bases outside the gene matches. For the CDR3, the DNA is TGTGCCACCAGTGATTCCAGGGCAGGGGGCATAAAAAACATTCAGTACTTC. Its protein product is CATSDSRAGGIKNIQYF.

The chain links TRBV29-1 to TRBJ1-1; 9 bases are a match to TRBD1. The CDR3 extends over 13 amino acids. Germline V gene lookup returns CDR1 SQVTM and CDR2 ANQGSEA. Losses at the gene ends were 2 bases for V and 4 bases for J; bases not matched to a gene: 2. The DNA for the CDR3 is TGCAGCGTTGAAACAGGGGGCGGCACTGAAGCTTTCTTT. It translates to CSVETGGGTEAFF.

This clonotype has a count of ten or more. The chain recombines TRBV10-3 with TRBJ2-2; D call uncertain. This CDR3 is built from 11 residues. V was shortened by 4 bases and J by 7 bases, with 4 bases between the two germline ends. Per germline, CDR1 ENHRY and CDR2 SYGVKD. The CDR3 spells CAISGHGELFF. Here the CDR3 DNA reads TGTGCCATCAGTGGTCACGGGGAGCTGTTTTTT.